This T cell receptor (beta chain) was recorded in a study of CD8 T cells in Susac syndrome. Reverse transcription of 0.5 to 1 ug RNA was performed with random hexamers. TCRdb recomputed calls from the immunoSEQ multiplex PCR reads with MiXCR, one row per CDR3 protein. The sample has under 200,000 distinct CDR3 sequences, approximately 94% seen once. The V end was cut by 8 bases, the J end by 2 bases, with 9 bases between. CDR1 MNHEY and CDR2 SVGEGT come from the germline V gene. The CDR3 has 13 amino acids. The chain links TRBV6-2 or TRBV6-3 to TRBJ2-2; D is unresolved. The sequencing sample was made of CD4+ T cells from PBMCs. This TCR derives from a human donor with Susac syndrome. In DNA, the CDR3 is TGTGCCAGCCACCAACCCAACACCGGGGAGCTGTTTTTT. Translated, it gives CASHQPNTGELFF.